Each of the 23 T cell receptor beta chains below was sequenced from the same sample in a study of post-analysis software for immune sequencing data. General study findings and limits: Patients used about 5 TRBV segments, including TRBV5-6, TRBV5-1 and TRBV20-1, more often than controls.

Unique molecular identifiers were present in the TCR beta cDNA libraries. TCRdb recomputed calls from the PCR reads with MiXCR, one row per CDR3 protein. Among 740,000 or so distinct CDR3 sequences listed, about 53% were seen once. Their antigens are not known. The sequenced sample was blood. All receptors come from a girl aged 5-17 years with multiple sclerosis.

This clonotype showed up just a few times. The J gene is TRBJ2-7, the V gene TRBV30; D is possibly TRBD1 (5 bases). V was shortened by 5 bases and J by 0 bases, with 11 bases between the two germline ends. Looked up from germline, CDR1 is GTSNPN and CDR2 is SVGIG (reference sequence). This CDR3 has 13 residues. The CDR3 loop reads CAWRNQGSYEQYF. CDR3 nucleotide sequence: TGTGCCTGGCGAAATCAGGGCTCCTACGAGCAGTACTTC. Filled out from reference TRBV30 and TRBJ2-7, the complete variable domain reads SQTIHQWPATLVQPVGSPLSLECTVEGTSNPNLYWYRQAAGRGLQLLFYSVGIGQISSEVPQNLSASRPQDRQFILSSKKLLLSDSGFYLCAWRNQGSYEQYFGPGTRLTVT.

This sequence joins TRBV6-5 and TRBJ2-7; no clear D gene. The germline V and J ends were trimmed by 8 bases and 0 bases, with 11 bases remaining between them. Germline CDR1 MNHEY, CDR2 SVGAGI. This CDR3 has 13 amino acids. The chain's CDR3 is CASATGLSYEQYF. The CDR3 coding sequence is TGTGCCAGCGCTACCGGGCTCTCCTACGAGCAGTACTTC.

This clonotype was seen more than once but under ten times. The chain couples TRBV7-6 to TRBJ2-5, with 11 nucleotides matching TRBD2. The ends lost 4 bases at V and 5 bases at J; junction bases unmatched: 9. CDR1 and CDR2 (germline): SGHVS, FNYEAQ. This CDR3 spans 16 amino acids. In nucleotides, the CDR3 is TGTGCCAGCAGCTCCCTTCTAGCGGGAGGATCGGAGACCCAGTACTTC. Translating gives CASSSLLAGGSETQYF. Together with reference TRBV7-6 and TRBJ2-5, the CDR3 gives the full variable domain: GAGVSQSPRYKVTKRGQDVALRCDPISGHVSLYWYRQALGQGPEFLTYFNYEAQQDKSGLPNDRFSAERPEGSISTLTIQRTEQRDSAMYRCASSSLLAGGSETQYFGPGTRLLVL.

The gene calls are TRBV20-1 and TRBJ2-1; 15 nucleotides match TRBD2. The CDR3 is made up of 14 amino acids. The ends lost 3 bases at V and 8 bases at J; junction bases unmatched: 2. CDR1 and CDR2 from the germline V gene are DFQATT and SNEGSKA (reference sequence). The CDR3 sequence: CSARGLAGGYEQFF. The CDR3 DNA follows: TGCAGTGCTAGGGGACTAGCGGGAGGCTATGAGCAGTTCTTC.

The V call is TRBV6-2 or TRBV6-3, the J call TRBJ2-7; tentatively, D is TRBD1 (6 bases). The V end was cut by 6 bases, the J end by 4 bases, with 13 bases between. The CDR3 length is 13 residues. The germline gives CDR1 MNHEY, CDR2 SVGEGT. CDR3 protein: CASRNREPYEQYF. As DNA, the CDR3 is TGTGCCAGCAGGAACAGGGAACCATACGAGCAGTACTTC.

This chain connects TRBV6-5 to TRBJ2-1; 8 nucleotides align to TRBD2. The CDR3 sequence is 16 residues long. Per germline, CDR1 MNHEY and CDR2 SVGAGI. V was pared by 4 bases and J by 8 bases, with 13 bases of the junction left unmatched. The CDR3 nucleotides are TGTGCCAGCAGTTCGTTCCCGGGACTAGGCATCCATGAGCAGTTCTTC. Its protein product is CASSSFPGLGIHEQFF.

The V and J genes are TRBV6-1 and TRBJ2-1, with 8 bases matching TRBD2. CDR1 and CDR2 (germline): MNHNS, SASEGT. Losses at the gene ends were 3 bases for V and 6 bases for J; bases not matched to a gene: 4. The CDR3 has 14 amino acids. The CDR3 loop reads CASSDIAGRNEQFF. CDR3 nucleotides: TGTGCCAGCAGTGACATAGCGGGGCGCAATGAGCAGTTCTTC.

The rearrangement uses TRBV5-1 and TRBJ2-1, with TRBD1 matching over 9 bases. V lost 0 bases and J lost 10; bases outside the gene matches: 5. Looked up from germline, CDR1 is SGHRS and CDR2 is YFSETQ. The CDR3 runs to 14 residues. The CDR3 region has the DNA TGCGCCAGCAGCTTGGAGGGACAGGGTGGGGAGCAGTTCTTC. This gives the protein CASSLEGQGGEQFF. Full variable domain (remainder filled in from reference TRBV5-1 and TRBJ2-1): KAGVTQTPRYLIKTRGQQVTLSCSPISGHRSVSWYQQTPGQGLQFLFEYFSETQRNKGNFPGRFSGRQFSNSRSEMNVSTLELGDSALYLCASSLEGQGGEQFFGPGTRLTVL.

There are a few counts of this clonotype. Its ends do not fully match the called genes, so a read error is possible. This rearrangement joins TRBV9 to TRBJ2-5; a possible D gene is TRBD2 (5 bases). The CDR3 is 15 residues long. Germline CDR1 SGDLS, CDR2 YYNGEE. This chain's CDR3 is CAGSVGSGRGETQYF. The CDR3 nucleotides read TGTGCCGGCAGCGTAGGAAGCGGCCGCGGGGAGACCCAGTACTTC. The full variable domain, rest sourced from reference TRBV9 and TRBJ2-5, is DSGVTQTPKHLITATGQRVTLRCSPRSGDLSVYWYQQSLDQGLQFLIQYYNGEERAKGNILERFSAQQFPDLHSELNLSSLELGDSALYFCAGSVGSGRGETQYFGPGTRLLVL.

This chain links TRBV3-1 with TRBJ2-4; 8 bases map to TRBD1. The J call is in doubt because the DNA end fits TRBJ2-7 better. CDR1 LGHDT and CDR2 YNNKEL come from the germline V gene (reference sequence). The CDR3 length is 16 residues. The CDR3 sequence is CASSHYARDRSYEQYF. CDR3 coding DNA: TGTGCCAGCAGCCACTACGCTCGGGACAGGTCCTACGAGCAGTACTTC.

V is TRBV5-1 and J is TRBJ2-7; 9 bases match TRBD1. CDR1 and CDR2 (germline): SGHRS, YFSETQ. This CDR3 contains 15 residues. Unmatched junction bases numbered 4, after V lost 2 bases and J lost 1 base. The CDR3 nucleotides read TGCGCCAGCAGCTTCTACGGGACAGGGTCCTACGAGCAGTACTTC. Amino acid sequence: CASSFYGTGSYEQYF.

The rearrangement joins TRBV12-3 or TRBV12-4 to TRBJ2-3; tentatively, D is TRBD1 (5 bases). CDR3 length equals 14 residues. Trimming cost V 7 bases and J 4 bases, with 15 bases left between them. The CDR3 loop is CASKTGPSADTQYF. The CDR3 region has the DNA TGTGCCAGCAAAACAGGCCCCAGCGCAGATACGCAGTATTTT.

V and J are TRBV3-1 and TRBJ2-7, with D possibly TRBD2 on 5 matching bases. Germline V gene lookup returns CDR1 LGHDT and CDR2 YNNKEL (reference sequence). Trimming took off 4 bases at V and 6 bases at J, with 13 bases between the two ends. The CDR3 runs to 13 residues. CDR3 loop: CASSPRATLEQYF. The CDR3 region has the DNA TGTGCCAGCAGCCCGCGGGCTACCCTCGAGCAGTACTTC.

As to this clonotype: At one end the junction does not follow the germline gene, possibly because of a read error. The chain uses TRBV14 and TRBJ2-4, with D maybe TRBD2 (5 bases). CDR3 length equals 15 residues. Germline V gives CDR1 SGHDN, CDR2 FVKESK. CDR3 sequence: CACSQGNSLRRKQYF. The CDR3 DNA reads as TGTGCCTGCAGCCAAGGGAACTCACTCAGGAGGAAGCAGTACTTC.

This clonotype was seen more than once but under ten times. CDR3 bases: TGTGCCAGCAGTGAAGAGGGCGGGAGACTCTACAATGAGCAGTTCTTC. It codes for CASSEEGGRLYNEQFF. The V call is TRBV6-1, the J call TRBJ2-1; TRBD2 agrees at 7 bases. The V and J ends lost 1 base and 3 bases, in that order; junction bases with no gene match: 6. Germline V gives CDR1 MNHNS, CDR2 SASEGT. The CDR3 is 16 residues long.

This chain links TRBV6-1 with TRBJ1-2, with D tentatively TRBD1 (5 bases). CDR1 and CDR2 (germline): MNHNS, SASEGT. The CDR3 runs 15 residues. V dropped 6 bases and J dropped 5 bases, with 19 bases sitting between them. CDR3 DNA sequence: TGTGCCAGCAGGATGACAGTCCTTATTCGGTATGGCTACACCTTC. As protein: CASRMTVLIRYGYTF.

The rearrangement uses TRBV29-1 and TRBJ2-7; D remains ambiguous. The length of the CDR3 is 10 residues. From germline, CDR1 is SQVTM and CDR2 ANQGSEA. Trimming shortened V by 6 bases and J by 3 bases, and 6 bases separated the two germline ends. The CDR3 DNA reads as TGCAGCGTCCAGAACTACGAGCAGTACTTC. Its protein is CSVQNYEQYF.

This clonotype has only a few counts. The J gene is TRBJ2-7, the V gene TRBV10-3, with D unclear. Trimming cost V 5 bases and J 1 base, with 9 bases left between them. The CDR3 contains 13 residues. Germline V gene sequence: CDR1 ENHRY, CDR2 SYGVKD. DNA for the CDR3: TGTGCCATCAGTTCGGCCAGTTCCTACGAGCAGTACTTC. It yields the protein CAISSASSYEQYF.

The V call is TRBV20-1, the J call TRBJ2-5; D might be TRBD2 (6 bases). Germline V gives CDR1 DFQATT, CDR2 SNEGSKA (reference sequence). This CDR3 region has 14 residues. V was trimmed by 0 bases and J by 1 base, leaving 9 bases between them. CDR3 loop: CSARELGGQETQYF. CDR3 nucleotides: TGCAGTGCTAGAGAGCTCGGGGGCCAAGAGACCCAGTACTTC.

The CDR3 here is CASSHALTGWTSTDTQYF. As DNA, the CDR3 is TGTGCCAGCAGCCATGCCCTTACAGGGTGGACCAGCACAGATACGCAGTATTTT. The genes are TRBV4-2 and TRBJ2-3; perhaps TRBD1 as D (6 bases). The CDR3 loop spans 18 amino acids. CDR1 and CDR2 from the germline V gene are LGHNA and YNFKEQ. With 3 bases removed from V and 0 bases from J, the gap between germline ends came to 19 bases.

On this clonotype itself: This clone may be a read error of a much larger clone one base away. The V and J genes are TRBV20-1 and TRBJ2-4; 11 bases fit TRBD2. The J call may not be correct, given that the DNA end is closer to TRBJ2-7. Per the germline V gene, CDR1 is DFQATT and CDR2 is SNEGSKA (reference sequence). The CDR3 is 16 amino acids. The CDR3 here is CSARDMTSGTRNEQYF. The CDR3 DNA is TGCAGTGCTAGAGATATGACTAGCGGGACCAGGAACGAGCAGTACTTC.

This clonotype has only a few counts. The chain carries TRBV6-6 and TRBJ2-7; 7 bases line up with TRBD2. Trimming at V came to 7 bases and at J to 1 base, leaving 10 bases not matched to a gene. The CDR3 length is 15 residues. Germline CDR1 reads MNHNY; CDR2 reads SVGAGI (reference sequence). The CDR3: CASKGLERESYEQYF. CDR3 DNA: TGTGCCAGCAAAGGACTGGAGCGGGAATCCTACGAGCAGTACTTC.

The genes are TRBV12-3 or TRBV12-4 and TRBJ2-1; either TRBD1 or TRBD2 may supply D (6 bases each). This CDR3 has 17 amino acids. V dropped 3 bases and J dropped 2 bases, with 17 bases sitting between them. The CDR3 reads CASSFPDGGVPYNEQFF. The CDR3 nucleotides are TGTGCCAGCAGTTTCCCAGACGGGGGCGTGCCCTACAATGAGCAGTTCTTC.